This entry lists 15 T cell receptor beta chains sequenced from one sample in a study of T cell clonality in common variable immunodeficiency. Assay: immunoSEQ multiplex PCR; the TCRdb copy retains only in-frame clones and omits some. The record shows about 52,000 clones for this sample, with no singletons present. Sequencing was carried out using peripheral blood mononuclear cells. These receptors all stem from a person aged 18-70 years in good health.

As regards this clone: The read falls 3 residues short of the CDR3 end, and the missing part is taken from the germline J gene. This sequence joins TRBV30 and TRBJ1-4; no firm D call. CDR3 length equals 13 residues. Per germline, CDR1 GTSNPN and CDR2 SVGIG (reference sequence). Partial CDR3 DNA: TGTGCCTGGGCCGACTTGTATAATTCACCA. Its translation: CAWADLYNSP. The full CDR3 reads CAWADLYNSPLFF.

This clone was seen at least ten times. The read terminates 3 residues before the CDR3 end, so the remaining end is supplied by the germline J gene. This chain connects TRBV5-6 to TRBJ2-3; 7 nucleotides align to TRBD2. This CDR3 is built from 14 residues. CDR1 is SGHDT and CDR2 is YYEEEE in the germline V gene. The ends lost 4 bases at V and 1 base at J; junction bases unmatched: 3. The CDR3 loop reads CASSPAGGTDTQYF. The DNA read from the CDR3 is TGTGCCAGCAGCCCGGCGGGGGGCACAGATACG.

This clone was counted many times. The CDR3 end lies 3 residues beyond the end of the read and is filled in from the germline J gene. V usage is TRBV5-1 and J usage is TRBJ2-1; 10 bases map to TRBD2. CDR3 length: 15 amino acids. The V and J ends lost 4 bases and 6 bases, in that order; junction bases with no gene match: 7. Germline CDR1 and CDR2: SGHRS and YFSETQ. CDR3: CASSHLAGGRNEQFF. The sequenced part of the CDR3 DNA is TGCGCCAGCAGCCACTTAGCGGGGGGACGCAATGAG.

The table lists this clone with many counts. The CDR3 end lies 3 residues beyond the end of the read and is filled in from the germline J gene. This chain connects TRBV7-9 to TRBJ2-7; the match to TRBD1 covers 9 bases. CDR3 length: 14 amino acids. Germline CDR1 and CDR2: SEHNR and FQNEAQ (reference sequence). J gave up 4 bases and V 3 bases, and 4 bases lay outside the gene matches. The part of the CDR3 DNA that was read is TGTGCCAGCAGCTTTACAGGGGGCTATTACGAG. Amino acids: CASSFTGGYYE. The full CDR3 protein is CASSFTGGYYEQYF.

This clone was recorded at least ten times. The read comes to an end 3 residues before the CDR3 does, leaving the germline J gene to fill in the end. The genes are TRBV20-1 and TRBJ2-3; TRBD1 matches 8 bases. CDR1 is DFQATT, CDR2 SNEGSKA, per germline (reference sequence). The CDR3 is made up of 15 amino acids. This CDR3 is CSARGRLTGEETQYF. CDR3 bases read: TGCAGTGCTAGAGGAAGGTTGACAGGGGAAGAGACG.

This clone was counted ten times or more. Read data end 3 residues before the CDR3 end; the end is taken from the germline J gene. The chain joins TRBV14 to TRBJ2-5; the D is unclear. CDR1 is SGHDN, CDR2 FVKESK, per germline. V was trimmed by 1 base and J by 2 bases, leaving 11 bases between them. This CDR3 has 15 amino acids. This CDR3 reads CASSQGSQFQETQYF. The DNA read from the CDR3 is TGTGCCAGCAGCCAAGGGTCACAGTTTCAAGAGACC.

This clone occurred many times. Read data end 3 residues before the CDR3 end; the end is taken from the germline J gene. The chain is built from TRBV30 and TRBJ1-5, with TRBD1 identical over 7 bases. Germline CDR1 reads GTSNPN; CDR2 reads SVGIG (reference sequence). Trimming cost V 0 bases and J 6 bases; bases outside gene matches: 23. This CDR3 has 20 amino acids. The CDR3 bases that were read are TGTGCCTGGAGTGTAGGGGAGGGGGCGGGTTATATTGGGTTCGTTCAGCCC. Amino acids: CAWSVGEGAGYIGFVQP. The entire CDR3 sequence reads CAWSVGEGAGYIGFVQPQHF.

This clone has at least ten counts. Read sequence stops 3 residues before the CDR3 end, and the germline J gene provides the missing end. The V gene is TRBV4-2, the J gene TRBJ1-5; 7 bases align to TRBD1. Germline assignment: CDR1 LGHNA and CDR2 YNFKEQ. Losses at the gene ends were 0 bases for V and 4 bases for J; bases not matched to a gene: 15. The CDR3 is 19 amino acids. The covered CDR3 bases are TGTGCCAGCAGCCAAGAAGTTCGAGGGAGACACAGGGGTAATCAGCCC. Its protein product is CASSQEVRGRHRGNQP. The full CDR3 protein reads CASSQEVRGRHRGNQPQHF.

This clone occurred many times. The read stops 3 residues short of the end of the CDR3; the missing end is completed from the germline J gene. The chain uses TRBV19 and TRBJ1-6; 9 nucleotides line up with TRBD1. The CDR3 has 15 residues. Germline trimming cut 4 bases from V and 8 bases from J; bases unmatched to any gene: 6. Germline loops: CDR1 LNHDA, CDR2 SQIVND (reference sequence). The CDR3 protein is CASSTPRTGDSPLHF. CDR3 DNA (partial): TGTGCCAGTAGTACTCCGCGGACAGGGGATTCACCC.

This clone has a count of ten or more. The sequenced fragment ends 3 residues before the CDR3 boundary, so the rest is inferred from the germline J gene. The J gene is TRBJ2-7, the V gene TRBV5-1, with TRBD2 matching 15 bases. The CDR3 covers 17 residues. The trim removed 0 bases at V and 6 bases at J, leaving 7 bases unmatched. Germline loops: CDR1 SGHRS, CDR2 YFSETQ. The sequenced part of the CDR3 DNA is TGCGCCAGCAGCTTGGGAAGGACTAGCGGGGGGGCACGCGAG. Translated, it gives CASSLGRTSGGARE. Given in full, the CDR3 is CASSLGRTSGGAREQYF.

This clone was picked up many times. The CDR3 sequence is CASNGLPGQAYGYTF. The covered CDR3 bases are TGTGCCAGCAACGGATTACCGGGACAGGCCTATGGC. This chain links TRBV28 with TRBJ1-2, with TRBD1 matching over 8 bases. The CDR3 extends 3 residues past the end of the read, so its final part is completed from the germline J gene. This CDR3 has 15 residues. V was clipped by 7 bases and J by 4 bases; unmatched bases: 11. Germline-derived CDR1 and CDR2 are MDHEN and SYDVKM.

This clone occurred many times. Sequencing ends 3 residues short of the CDR3 end; the germline J gene provides the rest. This chain connects TRBV18 to TRBJ2-3; TRBD1 might be the D (5 bases). The CDR3 length is 14 residues. V gave up 8 bases and J gave up 2 bases, with 14 bases separating them. CDR1 is KGHSH, CDR2 LQKENI, per germline. The CDR3 DNA, read in part, is TGTGCCAGCGCCAAAGGGGCTACCACAGATACG. This codes for CASAKGATTDT. The entire CDR3 sequence reads CASAKGATTDTQYF.

This clone came up many times. The missing CDR3 end, 3 residues past where the read stops, is filled in from the germline J gene. The V and J genes are TRBV20-1 and TRBJ2-5; D call uncertain. Germline assignment: CDR1 DFQATT and CDR2 SNEGSKA (reference sequence). The CDR3 is made up of 13 amino acids. V was trimmed by 2 bases and J by 1 base, leaving 8 bases between them. The sequenced CDR3 bases are TGCAGTGCTAGACTACAGACCCAAGAGACC. Translation gives CSARLQTQET. The CDR3 in full is CSARLQTQETQYF.

This clone was counted between two and nine times. The read comes to an end 3 residues before the CDR3 does, leaving the germline J gene to fill in the end. This chain connects TRBV19 to TRBJ1-2; D is perhaps TRBD1 (6 bases). V was trimmed by 5 bases and J by 4 bases, leaving 17 bases between them. CDR1 and CDR2 from the germline V gene are LNHDA and SQIVND (reference sequence). The CDR3 is 15 amino acids. CDR3 loop: CASSYREPTFYGYTF. CDR3 DNA, as far as it was read: TGTGCCAGTAGTTACAGGGAACCCACTTTCTATGGC.

As concerns this clone: The DNA ends 3 residues before the CDR3 does, and the rest of the CDR3 is filled in from the germline J gene. The chain couples TRBV30 to TRBJ1-5, with D possibly being TRBD1 (6 bases). The germline CDR1 and CDR2 sequences are GTSNPN and SVGIG (reference sequence). Trimming stripped 0 bases from V and 0 bases from J, with 21 bases between. The CDR3 is 19 amino acids. Here the CDR3 reads CAWSVLSSGVFNSNQPQHF. The part of the CDR3 DNA that was read is TGTGCCTGGAGTGTATTGTCTTCAGGGGTGTTTAATAGCAATCAGCCC.